The present TCR beta chain was sequenced within a study of human T cells and chemical hapten exposure. Overall study: The patient population, which was mostly female, had alopecia areata, totalis or universalis. Slight volume differences across pooled libraries mainly accounted for varying per-sample TCR yields. Points from the study as a whole: Among TCRs, those above 1 in 1000 frequency were unaffected by DPC sensitization.

MiXCR, applied by TCRdb to the RACE reads, yields one record per CDR3 protein. Of 250,000 to 300,000 distinct CDR3 sequences detected, roughly 7.4% appear once; the ten largest clones hold 1.2%. The time point denotes: pre-sensitization, week 0. This sample's treatment: therapeutic diphenylcyclopropenone sensitization with weekly scalp DPC. Germline-derived CDR1 and CDR2 are MNHNY and SVGAGI (reference sequence). The length of the CDR3 is 17 residues. V shed 6 bases, J shed 6 bases, and the junction held 14 bases outside the gene matches. Comments on this clonotype: Its matching antigen is unknown.

This TCR derives from a man in his late teens or twenties with alopecia areata. Some clones in this sample may be carry-over from other donors' samples. Specimen: whole blood, collected in connection with sensitization to the hapten diphenylcyclopropenone (DPC). V usage is TRBV6-6 and J usage is TRBJ1-5; TRBD1 agrees at 10 bases. The chain's CDR3 is CASSRPGTGVGSQPQHF. CDR3 in DNA: TGTGCCAGCAGCCGTCCCGGGACAGGGGTTGGGAGTCAGCCCCAGCATTTT.